The next 25 T cell receptor beta chains were all read from a single sample in a study of post-analysis software for immune sequencing data. Regarding the study as a whole: Among five TRBV segments more frequent in patients than controls were TRBV5-6, TRBV5-1 and TRBV20-1.

No antigen is known for these receptors. Built from TCR beta cDNA, the libraries had unique molecular identifiers in them. Each CDR3 protein is one row after TCRdb ran MiXCR on the PCR reads. Here the sample spans roughly 670,000 distinct CDR3 sequences, 59% being singletons. The sequenced sample was blood. These receptors all come from a girl aged 2 to 10 with multiple sclerosis.

This chain uses TRBV5-1 with TRBJ2-7, with D possibly matching TRBD2 (5 bases). The CDR3 is 17 residues long. Germline assignment: CDR1 SGHRS and CDR2 YFSETQ. Trimming cost V 1 base and J 1 base, with 18 bases left between them. Written as DNA, the CDR3 is TGCGCCAGCAGCTTGTCATTTTATAGCGTTGAATCCTACGAGCAGTACTTC. Translating gives CASSLSFYSVESYEQYF.

This clonotype has more than one count but fewer than ten. The chain recombines TRBV12-3 or TRBV12-4 with TRBJ2-7; 12 bases fit TRBD1. The CDR3 length is 14 residues. J gave up 4 bases and V 6 bases, and 4 bases lay outside the gene matches. DNA for the CDR3: TGTGCCAGCAGGTTGGGACAGGGGGCTTACGAGCAGTACTTC. This codes for CASRLGQGAYEQYF.

The J gene is TRBJ2-1, the V gene TRBV6-2 or TRBV6-3; 13 bases line up with TRBD2. V gave up 2 bases and J gave up 0 bases; unmatched junction bases: 10. The CDR3 is 20 residues long. Germline values: CDR1 MNHEY, CDR2 SVGEGT. CDR3 region: CASSYPRSRTSGSSYNEQFF. DNA for the CDR3: TGTGCCAGCAGTTACCCGAGGTCACGGACTAGCGGGAGCTCCTACAATGAGCAGTTCTTC.

This clonotype has only a few counts. The V call is TRBV29-1, the J call TRBJ2-1; 8 bases are a match to TRBD2. V lost 7 bases to trimming and J lost 7 bases; unmatched junction nucleotides: 9. The germline CDR1 and CDR2 sequences are SQVTM and ANQGSEA. The CDR3 totals 13 residues. CDR3 protein: CSAGGGPQNEQFF. In DNA form, the CDR3 reads TGCAGCGCGGGGGGGGGACCGCAGAATGAGCAGTTCTTC.

This chain uses TRBV6-2 or TRBV6-3 with TRBJ2-1, with 9 bases fitting TRBD2. The J call may be mistaken, given a closer DNA end match to TRBJ2-7. This CDR3 is built from 15 residues. Germline V lookup: CDR1 MNHEY, CDR2 SVGEGT. CDR3 coding DNA: TGTGCCAGCAGTACTCGCGGGGGGGTGCACAATGAGCAGTACTTC. Amino acids: CASSTRGGVHNEQYF.

The chain links TRBV6-5 to TRBJ2-6; D remains unclear. CDR1 is MNHEY and CDR2 is SVGAGI in the germline V gene. CDR3 length: 15 residues. V was pared by 4 bases and J by 0 bases, with 7 bases between. Here the CDR3 reads CASSFAGSGANVLTF. For the CDR3, the DNA is TGTGCCAGCAGTTTCGCAGGCTCTGGGGCCAACGTCCTGACTTTC.

This clonotype was observed once. This chain uses TRBV3-1 with TRBJ2-3; 9 bases align to TRBD1. Germline lookup yields CDR1 LGHDT and CDR2 YNNKEL (reference sequence). CDR3 length: 17 amino acids. V shed 0 bases and J 3 bases; nucleotides not matched to a gene: 7. The CDR3 DNA follows: TGTGCCAGCAGCCAAGATCTTCAGGACAGGGGAACAGATACGCAGTATTTT. Translation gives CASSQDLQDRGTDTQYF.

Only a few counts were recorded for this clonotype. The chain recombines TRBV7-9 with TRBJ2-7, with D perhaps matching TRBD2 (6 bases). The germline V and J ends were trimmed by 5 bases and 5 bases, with 16 bases remaining between them. CDR3 length: 14 amino acids. Germline loops: CDR1 SEHNR, CDR2 FQNEAQ (reference sequence). Here the CDR3 DNA reads TGTGCCAGCAGCCGGTCGGGGGATCGGAACGAGCAGTACTTC. Residues: CASSRSGDRNEQYF.

V is TRBV15 and J is TRBJ2-5; D remains unclear. V was clipped by 5 bases and J by 5 bases, with 9 bases between them. The germline gives CDR1 LNHNV, CDR2 YYDKDF (reference sequence). There are 12 residues in the CDR3. CDR3 sequence (DNA): TGTGCCACCAGCTCTCCCGTGGAGACCCAGTACTTC. Translating gives CATSSPVETQYF.

This rearrangement joins TRBV7-7 to TRBJ2-5; 7 positions agree with TRBD1. From germline, CDR1 is SSHAT and CDR2 FNYEAQ (reference sequence). The junction had 8 bases not matched to a gene; V was cut back by 6 bases and J by 1 base. The CDR3 consists of 15 residues. The CDR3 nucleotides read TGTGCCAGCAGTTCAACAGGGGACCTCCAAGAGACCCAGTACTTC. It translates to CASSSTGDLQETQYF.

This clonotype turned up a few times. This chain joins TRBV7-9 and TRBJ1-4; D is ambiguous. Trimming pared 4 bases from V and 8 bases from J, leaving 5 bases between. The CDR3 totals 11 residues. Germline CDR1 is SEHNR and CDR2 is FQNEAQ (reference sequence). CDR3 DNA: TGTGCCAGCAGCTCCGGGGAAAAACTGTTTTTT. Its protein product is CASSSGEKLFF.

The CDR3 coding sequence is TGCAGTGCCCCCGTCACAGGGGGGAATTCACCCCTCCACTTT. Residues: CSAPVTGGNSPLHF. The gene calls are TRBV20-1 and TRBJ1-6; 8 nucleotides align to TRBD1. Looked up from germline, CDR1 is DFQATT and CDR2 is SNEGSKA (reference sequence). This CDR3 is 14 amino acids long. V lost 6 bases to trimming and J lost 7 bases; unmatched junction nucleotides: 8.

The chain is built from TRBV7-2 and TRBJ2-5, with 7 bases that match TRBD1. Per germline, CDR1 SGHTA and CDR2 FQGNSA. CDR3 size: 13 residues. J was trimmed by 7 bases and V by 8 bases; bases with no gene match: 10. As DNA, the CDR3 is TGTGCCAGCGGGAACAGGGGCCCGCGGACCCAGTACTTC. It specifies CASGNRGPRTQYF. Looking up the rest from reference TRBV7-2 and TRBJ2-5 gives the full variable domain: GAGVSQSPSNKVTEKGKDVELRCDPISGHTALYWYRQSLGQGLEFLIYFQGNSAPDKSGLPSDRFSAERTGGSVSTLTIQRTQQEDSAVYLCASGNRGPRTQYFGPGTRLLVL.

The chain employs TRBV12-3 or TRBV12-4 and TRBJ1-2, with 8 bases aligning to TRBD1. Germline trimming cut 3 bases from V and 8 bases from J; bases unmatched to any gene: 5. CDR3 length: 13 amino acids. The CDR3 is CASSFGDRNGYTF. For the CDR3, the DNA is TGTGCCAGCAGTTTTGGGGACAGGAACGGCTACACCTTC.

J is TRBJ2-7 and V is TRBV25-1, with no clear D. The V and J ends lost 11 bases and 3 bases respectively, with 5 bases between them. The CDR3 totals 9 residues. Germline V gene lookup returns CDR1 MGHDK and CDR2 SYGVNS. This CDR3 is CAGFYEQYF. The CDR3 region has the DNA TGTGCCGGCTTCTACGAGCAGTACTTC.

The gene calls are TRBV7-6 and TRBJ2-5, with TRBD2 matching over 12 bases. The CDR3 covers 15 residues. The J segment lost 1 base and the V segment lost 8 bases, leaving 5 bases of the junction unmatched. Germline V gene data show CDR1 as SGHVS and CDR2 as FNYEAQ. Here the CDR3 reads CASRTSGASQETQYF. The CDR3 nucleotides are TGTGCCAGCCGGACTAGCGGGGCTTCCCAAGAGACCCAGTACTTC.

The chain recombines TRBV29-1 with TRBJ2-1; 9 positions agree with TRBD2. The CDR3 spans 18 residues. The germline CDR1 and CDR2 sequences are SQVTM and ANQGSEA. Unmatched junction bases numbered 14, after V lost 1 base and J lost 4 bases. The chain's CDR3 is CSVEGDSETSGGYNEQFF. DNA of the CDR3: TGCAGCGTTGAAGGGGACAGCGAGACGAGCGGGGGGTACAATGAGCAGTTCTTC.

This rearrangement joins TRBV4-2 to TRBJ2-3; no definite D call. The CDR3 length is 16 residues. In germline, CDR1 is LGHNA, CDR2 YNFKEQ. Between the trimmed V and J ends, which lost 0 bases and 6 bases, there was a span of 16 bases. The CDR3 DNA reads as TGTGCCAGCAGCCAAGAATCGACTCGAGCTTTGGATACGCAGTATTTT. It codes for CASSQESTRALDTQYF.

This chain connects TRBV5-1 to TRBJ1-6; TRBD1 matches at 7 bases. Germline V gene sequence: CDR1 SGHRS, CDR2 YFSETQ. Unmatched junction bases numbered 3, after V lost 4 bases and J lost 5 bases. The CDR3 spans 14 residues. CDR3 sequence reads: CASSLDRNNSPLHF. CDR3 coding DNA: TGCGCCAGCAGCCTGGACAGGAATAATTCACCCCTCCACTTT.

The genes are TRBV29-1 and TRBJ1-1; a possible D gene is TRBD1 (5 bases). CDR3 size: 12 residues. V shed 7 bases and J shed 8 bases, with 17 bases lying between them. The germline gives CDR1 SQVTM, CDR2 ANQGSEA. The CDR3 DNA reads TGCAGCGCAAGAGGGACGGCGGTCGAAGCTTTCTTT. Residues: CSARGTAVEAFF. The entire variable domain, with the rest obtained from reference TRBV29-1 and TRBJ1-1, is as follows: SAVISQKPSRDICQRGTSLTIQCQVDSQVTMMFWYRQQPGQSLTLIATANQGSEATYESGFVIDKFPISRPNLTFSTLTVSNMSPEDSSIYLCSARGTAVEAFFGQGTRLTVV.

This clonotype was detected once. The rearrangement uses TRBV12-3 or TRBV12-4 and TRBJ2-1; 7 nucleotides match TRBD2. The V gene end was trimmed by 2 bases and the J gene end by 1 base; junction bases not matched to a gene: 5. The CDR3 loop spans 16 amino acids. CDR3 region: CASSLSGVISYNEQFF. CDR3 DNA: TGTGCCAGCAGTTTAAGCGGGGTGATTTCCTACAATGAGCAGTTCTTC.

This chain joins TRBV29-1 and TRBJ2-1; D unclear. Germline-derived CDR1 and CDR2 are SQVTM and ANQGSEA. The CDR3 covers 14 residues. Trimming pared 2 bases from V and 7 bases from J, leaving 15 bases between. The chain's CDR3 is CSVEPISGVNEQFF. CDR3 coding DNA: TGCAGCGTTGAACCAATCAGTGGGGTTAATGAGCAGTTCTTC.

The chain combines TRBV6-2 or TRBV6-3 with TRBJ1-1, with D uncertain. The CDR3 contains 14 residues. Germline values: CDR1 MNHEY, CDR2 SVGEGT. V was trimmed by 1 base and J by 8 bases, leaving 14 bases between them. In DNA, the CDR3 is TGTGCCAGCAGTTACTTGGAACGGGCTGCAGAAGCTTTCTTT. Encoded protein: CASSYLERAAEAFF.

The chain uses TRBV20-1 and TRBJ2-3; D is ambiguous. The V end lost 3 bases, the J end lost 0 bases, and 7 bases lay between the germline ends. The CDR3 extends over 13 amino acids. Germline-derived CDR1 and CDR2 are DFQATT and SNEGSKA (reference sequence). The CDR3 is CSARRVSTDTQYF. The CDR3 DNA reads TGCAGTGCTAGGCGCGTCAGCACAGATACGCAGTATTTT.

This clonotype was seen more than once but under ten times. The chain is built from TRBV9 and TRBJ2-1, with 11 nucleotides matching TRBD2. Germline V gene lookup returns CDR1 SGDLS and CDR2 YYNGEE. J gave up 6 bases and V 0 bases, and 2 bases lay outside the gene matches. CDR3 size: 15 residues. The CDR3 loop reads CASSVGGTSGNEQFF. The CDR3 region has the DNA TGTGCCAGCAGCGTAGGTGGGACTAGCGGCAATGAGCAGTTCTTC.